These 14 T cell receptor beta chains share one sample of origin, sequenced in a study of cytomegalovirus exposure and HLA in healthy donors. Using immunoSEQ multiplex PCR, the repertoire was profiled, and TCRdb retains in-frame clones only, with some absent. The repertoire holds over 250,000 clones, with approximately 86% as singletons. The sequencing sample was made of PBMCs. The source is a woman between 18 and 29 years old in good health and CMV-seronegative.

The J gene is TRBJ2-7, the V gene TRBV29-1; perhaps TRBD2 as D (5 bases). Trimming removed 5 bases from V and 3 bases from J, with 8 bases in between. Germline values: CDR1 SQVTM, CDR2 ANQGSEA. The CDR3 has 11 amino acids. CDR3: CSVRRDYEQYF. DNA of the CDR3: TGCAGCGTTCGCCGGGACTACGAGCAGTACTTC.

The chain recombines TRBV6-5 with TRBJ1-2; TRBD1 aligns across 7 bases. The CDR3 has 15 residues. V lost 2 bases and J lost 2; bases outside the gene matches: 5. Germline V gene sequence: CDR1 MNHEY, CDR2 SVGAGI. The CDR3 sequence: CASSYRQGFNYGYTF. DNA for the CDR3: TGTGCCAGCAGTTACCGACAGGGATTCAACTATGGCTACACCTTC.

This rearrangement joins TRBV29-1 to TRBJ1-1, with unresolved D. Germline V gene sequence: CDR1 SQVTM, CDR2 ANQGSEA. The V gene lost 4 bases and the J gene lost 7 bases, with 10 bases spanning the gap. The CDR3 runs to 11 residues. The CDR3 DNA reads TGCAGCGTTGGCCTCCTACGTGAAGCTTTCTTT. This sequence encodes CSVGLLREAFF.

V and J are TRBV30 and TRBJ2-1, with no clear D. Trimming took off 2 bases at V and 11 bases at J, with 10 bases between the two ends. The CDR3 length is 11 residues. Germline assignment: CDR1 GTSNPN and CDR2 SVGIG (reference sequence). The DNA for the CDR3 is TGTGCCTGGAGTTTCGGCACTAAGCAGTTCTTC. This encodes CAWSFGTKQFF.

The chain links TRBV7-3 to TRBJ2-1, with 14 bases lining up with TRBD2. J was trimmed by 10 bases and V by 5 bases; bases with no gene match: 7. The CDR3 runs to 15 residues. Germline V lookup: CDR1 SGHTA, CDR2 FQGTGA. The CDR3 DNA reads TGTGCCAGCAGCCGAGTTGGGACTAGCGGGGGCGAGCAGTTCTTC. This codes for CASSRVGTSGGEQFF.

The chain has TRBV15 and TRBJ2-2; maybe TRBD1 (6 bases). Trimming removed 0 bases from V and 5 bases from J, with 16 bases in between. CDR3 length: 17 residues. Germline CDR1 LNHNV, CDR2 YYDKDF (reference sequence). CDR3 nucleotide sequence: TGTGCCACCAGCAGAGATCGGGAACAGGGTCGAACCGGGGAGCTGTTTTTT. Protein product: CATSRDREQGRTGELFF.

The chain employs TRBV30 and TRBJ2-7; 7 nucleotides agree with TRBD1. Trimming took 0 bases from V and 2 from J; bases not matched to a gene: 7. Germline CDR1 GTSNPN, CDR2 SVGIG (reference sequence). This CDR3 is 15 amino acids long. The CDR3 coding sequence is TGTGCCTGGAGTGTACAGGCAGGGGGAGCCTACGAGCAGTACTTC. It codes for CAWSVQAGGAYEQYF.

The rearrangement joins TRBV6-1 to TRBJ2-7, with D tentatively TRBD1 (5 bases). CDR3 length: 14 amino acids. Trimming shortened V by 1 base and J by 3 bases, and 10 bases separated the two germline ends. Germline-derived CDR1 and CDR2 are MNHNS and SASEGT. The CDR3 DNA is TGTGCCAGCAGTGAAGGGGGCCCTAACTACGAGCAGTACTTC. Its translation is CASSEGGPNYEQYF.

The chain carries TRBV21-1 and TRBJ1-5. TRBV21-1 is designated a pseudogene. The CDR3 is 16 residues long. The chain's CDR3 is CASSPRRGGTGQPQHF. CDR3 in DNA: TGTGCCAGCAGCCCTAGGAGGGGGGGGACGGGTCAGCCCCAGCATTTT.

The gene calls are TRBV7-2 and TRBJ2-7; 10 bases are a match to TRBD2. This CDR3 is 18 amino acids long. Looked up from germline, CDR1 is SGHTA and CDR2 is FQGNSA. V lost 0 bases to trimming and J lost 2 bases; unmatched junction nucleotides: 10. CDR3 region: CASSLAVSGGLAAYEQYF. The CDR3 DNA sequence: TGTGCCAGCAGCTTAGCTGTGTCGGGTGGACTAGCGGCCTACGAGCAGTACTTC.

The CDR3 protein is CASSLGAAGNQPQHF. Written as DNA, the CDR3 is TGTGCCAGCAGTTTAGGGGCAGCTGGCAATCAGCCCCAGCATTTT. The gene calls are TRBV27 and TRBJ1-5; D is perhaps TRBD1 (5 bases). The V end was cut by 2 bases, the J end by 2 bases, with 10 bases between. Germline values: CDR1 MNHEY, CDR2 SMNVEV (reference sequence). CDR3 size: 15 residues.

The V gene is TRBV9, the J gene TRBJ1-2; no definite D call. Germline values: CDR1 SGDLS, CDR2 YYNGEE. This CDR3 comprises 14 residues. Trimming shortened V by 0 bases and J by 0 bases, and 6 bases separated the two germline ends. Here the CDR3 DNA reads TGTGCCAGCAGCGTAGGGGCGACTAACTATGGCTACACCTTC. Amino acids: CASSVGATNYGYTF.

This chain uses TRBV30 with TRBJ2-7; 7 bases line up with TRBD1. The CDR3 covers 13 residues. V was clipped by 3 bases and J by 3 bases; unmatched bases: 5. CDR1 GTSNPN and CDR2 SVGIG come from the germline V gene (reference sequence). This CDR3 reads CAWSVGTVYEQYF. CDR3 sequence (DNA): TGTGCCTGGAGCGTAGGGACAGTCTACGAGCAGTACTTC.

The gene calls are TRBV7-9 and TRBJ2-2; D not certain. Trimming removed 4 bases at V and 0 bases at J, with 12 bases between. Per germline, CDR1 SEHNR and CDR2 FQNEAQ (reference sequence). The CDR3 length is 16 residues. The CDR3: CASSSNAGANTGELFF. The DNA for the CDR3 is TGTGCCAGCAGCTCCAACGCCGGAGCGAACACCGGGGAGCTGTTTTTT.